This T cell receptor (beta chain) was sequenced in a study of post-analysis software for immune sequencing data. Regarding the study as a whole: A few TRBV segments (TRBV5-6, TRBV5-1 and TRBV20-1 among them) occurred more frequently in patients than in controls. Significantly decreased normalized Chao1 diversity was recorded for multiple sclerosis patients relative to controls.

V was trimmed by 3 bases and J by 5 bases, leaving 8 bases between them. The CDR3 length is 13 residues. Each TCR beta cDNA library carried unique molecular identifiers. MiXCR, applied by TCRdb to the PCR reads, yields one record per CDR3 protein. The sample holds hundreds of thousands of distinct CDR3 sequences, roughly 29% seen once. A note on this clonotype: Its antigen is unidentified.

The V call is TRBV12-3 or TRBV12-4, the J call TRBJ1-5, with unresolved D. The sequenced sample was blood. This receptor was obtained from a girl under 18 with multiple sclerosis. Written as DNA, the CDR3 is TGTGCCAGCAGTTTGACTAACTATCAGCCCCAGCATTTT. Protein: CASSLTNYQPQHF.